This T cell receptor (beta chain) was recovered during a study of blood T cell repertoires in COVID-19. At the level of the study: The samples span acute and convalescent COVID-19 from the United States, Italy and Spain. The cDNA or gDNA used as material had been derived from T cells, B-cell-depleted T cells, or PBMCs.

In the authors' methods: It was from reference gene primer amplification that nucleated cell counts were estimated. Clones were sequenced by immunoSEQ multiplex PCR, and TCRdb holds only the in-frame ones, with some missing. That table furnishes V, J and clone size, whereas the DNA furnished D and trimming. The sample holds about 160,000 clones, roughly 81% seen once. CDR3 size: 16 residues. Looked up from germline, CDR1 is SEHNR and CDR2 is FQNEAQ (reference sequence). The V end lost 4 bases, the J end lost 0 bases, and 16 bases lay between the germline ends. The TCR was taken from a man between 35 and 55 years old with acute or convalescent COVID-19. The V gene is TRBV7-9, the J gene TRBJ2-7; perhaps TRBD1 as D (5 bases). Sequencing used peripheral blood. CDR3 DNA: TGTGCCAGCAGCTCCGCGGTGGGGCAGGTCTCCTACGAGCAGTACTTC. Amino acids: CASSSAVGQVSYEQYF.